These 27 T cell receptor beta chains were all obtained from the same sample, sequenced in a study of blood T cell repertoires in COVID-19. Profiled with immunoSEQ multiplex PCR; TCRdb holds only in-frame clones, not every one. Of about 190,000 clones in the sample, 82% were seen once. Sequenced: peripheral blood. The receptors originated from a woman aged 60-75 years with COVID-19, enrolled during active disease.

CDR3 nucleotide sequence: TGTGCCAGCAGTTCACAGGGGAGTAGAGAGACCCAGTACTTC. Translated, it gives CASSSQGSRETQYF. V and J are TRBV6-5 and TRBJ2-5, with 7 bases that match TRBD1. The length of the CDR3 is 14 residues. V shed 4 bases, J shed 4 bases, and the junction held 6 bases outside the gene matches. CDR1 is MNHEY and CDR2 is SVGAGI in the germline V gene.

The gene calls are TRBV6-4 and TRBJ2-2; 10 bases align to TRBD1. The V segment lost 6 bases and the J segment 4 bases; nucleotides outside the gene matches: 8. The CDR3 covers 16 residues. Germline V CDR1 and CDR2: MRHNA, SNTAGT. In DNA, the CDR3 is TGTGCCAGCAGAGGATCCGGGACAGGGGCCACCGGGGAGCTGTTTTTT. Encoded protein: CASRGSGTGATGELFF.

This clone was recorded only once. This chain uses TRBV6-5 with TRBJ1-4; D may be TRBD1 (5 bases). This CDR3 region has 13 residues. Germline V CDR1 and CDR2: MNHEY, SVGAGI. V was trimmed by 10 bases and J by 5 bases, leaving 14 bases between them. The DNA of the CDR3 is TGTGCCACCGAGCAACGGGGGAATGAAAAACTGTTTTTT. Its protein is CATEQRGNEKLFF.

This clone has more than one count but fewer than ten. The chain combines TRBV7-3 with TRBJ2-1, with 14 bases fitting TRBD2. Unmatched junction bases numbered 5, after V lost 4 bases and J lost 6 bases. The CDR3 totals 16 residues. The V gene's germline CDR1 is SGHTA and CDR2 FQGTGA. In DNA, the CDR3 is TGTGCCAGCAGCTCCGCCGGGACTAGCGGGGGCAATGAGCAGTTCTTC. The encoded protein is CASSSAGTSGGNEQFF. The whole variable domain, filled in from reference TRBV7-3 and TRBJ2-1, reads GAGVSQTPSNKVTEKGKYVELRCDPISGHTALYWYRQSLGQGPEFLIYFQGTGAADDSGLPNDRFFAVRPEGSVSTLKIQRTERGDSAVYLCASSSAGTSGGNEQFFGPGTRLTVL.

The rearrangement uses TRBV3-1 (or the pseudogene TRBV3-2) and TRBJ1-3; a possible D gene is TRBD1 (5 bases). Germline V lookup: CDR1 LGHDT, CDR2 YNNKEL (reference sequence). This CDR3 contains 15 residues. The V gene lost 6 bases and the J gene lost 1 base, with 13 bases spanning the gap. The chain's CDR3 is CASRPFRGSGNTIYF. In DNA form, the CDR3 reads TGTGCCAGCAGACCCTTTAGGGGTTCTGGAAACACCATATATTTT.

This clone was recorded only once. In nucleotides, the CDR3 is TGTGCCAGCAGATCCGAACAGTATGGCTACACCTTC. It codes for CASRSEQYGYTF. This chain joins TRBV28 and TRBJ1-2; unclear D gene. The CDR3 sequence is 12 residues long. Germline assignment: CDR1 MDHEN and CDR2 SYDVKM. The germline V and J ends were trimmed by 6 bases and 5 bases, with 10 bases remaining between them.

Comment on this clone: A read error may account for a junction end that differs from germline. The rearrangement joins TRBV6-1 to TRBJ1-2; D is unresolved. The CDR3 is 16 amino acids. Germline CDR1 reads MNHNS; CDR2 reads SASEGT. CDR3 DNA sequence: TGTGCCAGCGGTGAATATGTGAGGGCAGTGCGCTATGGCTACACCTTC. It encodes CASGEYVRAVRYGYTF.

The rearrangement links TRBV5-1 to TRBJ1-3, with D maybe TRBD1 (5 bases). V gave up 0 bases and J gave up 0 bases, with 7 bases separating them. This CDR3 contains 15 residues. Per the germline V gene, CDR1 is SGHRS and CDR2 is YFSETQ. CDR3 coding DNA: TGCGCCAGCAGCTTGGAGGGGAACTCTGGAAACACCATATATTTT. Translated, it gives CASSLEGNSGNTIYF.

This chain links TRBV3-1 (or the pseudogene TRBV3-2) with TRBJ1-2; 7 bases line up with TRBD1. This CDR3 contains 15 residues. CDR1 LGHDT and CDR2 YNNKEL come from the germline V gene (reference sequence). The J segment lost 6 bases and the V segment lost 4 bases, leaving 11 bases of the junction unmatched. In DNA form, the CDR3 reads TGTGCCAGCAGCCCCGCACCAGACAGGGCGGATGGCTACACCTTC. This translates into CASSPAPDRADGYTF.

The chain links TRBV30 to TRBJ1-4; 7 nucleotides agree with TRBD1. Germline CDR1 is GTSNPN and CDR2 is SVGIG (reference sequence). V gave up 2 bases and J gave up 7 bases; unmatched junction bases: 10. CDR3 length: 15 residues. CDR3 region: CAWSKSQGRREKLFF. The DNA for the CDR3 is TGTGCCTGGAGTAAGTCACAGGGGAGGCGTGAAAAACTGTTTTTT.

The CDR3: CASSLSGASLKKLFF. The DNA for the CDR3 is TGTGCCAGCAGCTTATCGGGAGCTAGCCTGAAAAAACTGTTTTTT. The chain couples TRBV7-9 to TRBJ1-4; no firm D call. Trimming pared 2 bases from V and 9 bases from J, leaving 16 bases between. From germline, CDR1 is SEHNR and CDR2 FQNEAQ (reference sequence). The CDR3 runs to 15 residues.

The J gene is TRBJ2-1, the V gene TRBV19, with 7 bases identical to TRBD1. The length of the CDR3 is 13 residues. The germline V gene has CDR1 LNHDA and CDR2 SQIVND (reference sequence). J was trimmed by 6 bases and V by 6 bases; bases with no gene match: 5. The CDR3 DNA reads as TGTGCCAGTAGCGTAACAGGGGTCAATGAGCAGTTCTTC. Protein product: CASSVTGVNEQFF.

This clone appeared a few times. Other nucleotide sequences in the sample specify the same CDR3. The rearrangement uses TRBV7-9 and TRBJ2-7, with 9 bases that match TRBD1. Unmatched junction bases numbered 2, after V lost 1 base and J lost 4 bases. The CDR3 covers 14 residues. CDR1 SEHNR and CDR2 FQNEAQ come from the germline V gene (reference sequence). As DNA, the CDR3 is TGTGCCAGCAGCTTAGGGACAGGGGTTTACGAGCAGTACTTC. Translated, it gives CASSLGTGVYEQYF.

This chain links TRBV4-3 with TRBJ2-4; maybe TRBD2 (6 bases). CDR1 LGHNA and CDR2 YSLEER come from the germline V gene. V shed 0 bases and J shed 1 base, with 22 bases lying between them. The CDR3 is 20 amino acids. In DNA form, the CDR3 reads TGCGCCAGCAGCCAAGATTTTGGGGGAGGTCTGACGTTGGCCAAAAACATTCAGTACTTC. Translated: CASSQDFGGGLTLAKNIQYF.

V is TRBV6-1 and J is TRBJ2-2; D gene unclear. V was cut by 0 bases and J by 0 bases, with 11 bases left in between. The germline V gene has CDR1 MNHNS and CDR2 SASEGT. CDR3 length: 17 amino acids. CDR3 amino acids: CASSEAWQVPNTGELFF. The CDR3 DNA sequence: TGTGCCAGCAGTGAAGCTTGGCAGGTCCCGAACACCGGGGAGCTGTTTTTT.

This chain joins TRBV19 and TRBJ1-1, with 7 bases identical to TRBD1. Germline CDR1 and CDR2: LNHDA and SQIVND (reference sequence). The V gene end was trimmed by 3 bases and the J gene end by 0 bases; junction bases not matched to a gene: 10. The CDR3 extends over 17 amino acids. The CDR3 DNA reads TGTGCCAGTAGTATCACCCCGACAGGGTTTATGAACACTGAAGCTTTCTTT. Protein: CASSITPTGFMNTEAFF.

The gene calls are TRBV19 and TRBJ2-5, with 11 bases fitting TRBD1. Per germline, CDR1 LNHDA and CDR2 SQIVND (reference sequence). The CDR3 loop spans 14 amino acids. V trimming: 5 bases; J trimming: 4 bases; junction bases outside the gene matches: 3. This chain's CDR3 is CASSGTGGGETQYF. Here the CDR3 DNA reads TGTGCCAGTAGTGGGACAGGGGGTGGAGAGACCCAGTACTTC.

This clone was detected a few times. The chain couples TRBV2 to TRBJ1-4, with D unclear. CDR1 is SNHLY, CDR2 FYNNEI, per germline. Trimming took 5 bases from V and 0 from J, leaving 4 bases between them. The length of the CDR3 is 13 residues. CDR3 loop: CASSPTTNEKLFF. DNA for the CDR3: TGTGCCAGCAGTCCTACAACTAATGAAAAACTGTTTTTT. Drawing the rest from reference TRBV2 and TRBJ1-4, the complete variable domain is EPEVTQTPSHQVTQMGQEVILRCVPISNHLYFYWYRQILGQKVEFLVSFYNNEISEKSEIFDDQFSVERPDGSNFTLKIRSTKLEDSAMYFCASSPTTNEKLFFGSGTQLSVL.

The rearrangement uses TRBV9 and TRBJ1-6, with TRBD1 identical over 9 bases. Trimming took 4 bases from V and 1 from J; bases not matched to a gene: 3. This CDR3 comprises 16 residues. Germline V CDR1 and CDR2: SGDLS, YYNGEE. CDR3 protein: CASSPGQGSYNSPLHF. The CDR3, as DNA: TGTGCCAGCAGCCCCGGACAGGGGTCCTATAATTCACCCCTCCACTTT.

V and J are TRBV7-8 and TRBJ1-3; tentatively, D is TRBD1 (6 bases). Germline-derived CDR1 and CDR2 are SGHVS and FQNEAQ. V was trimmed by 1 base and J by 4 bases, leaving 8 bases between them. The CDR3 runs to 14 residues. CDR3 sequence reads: CASSLDRVGNTIYF. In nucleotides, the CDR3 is TGTGCCAGCAGCTTAGACAGGGTCGGAAACACCATATATTTT.

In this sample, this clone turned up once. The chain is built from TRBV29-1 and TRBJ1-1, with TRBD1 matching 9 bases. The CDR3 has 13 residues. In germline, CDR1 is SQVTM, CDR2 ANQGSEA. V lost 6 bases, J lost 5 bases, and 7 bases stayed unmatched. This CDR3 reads CSVGGQGWTEAFF. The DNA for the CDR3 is TGCAGCGTGGGGGGACAGGGATGGACTGAAGCTTTCTTT.

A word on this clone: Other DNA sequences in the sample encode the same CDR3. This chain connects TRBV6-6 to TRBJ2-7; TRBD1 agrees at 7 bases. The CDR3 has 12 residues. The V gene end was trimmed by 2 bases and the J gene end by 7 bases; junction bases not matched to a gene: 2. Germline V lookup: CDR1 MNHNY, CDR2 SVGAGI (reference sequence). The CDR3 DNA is TGTGCCAGCAGTTACCCAGGGGGAGAGCAGTACGTC. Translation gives CASSYPGGEQYV.

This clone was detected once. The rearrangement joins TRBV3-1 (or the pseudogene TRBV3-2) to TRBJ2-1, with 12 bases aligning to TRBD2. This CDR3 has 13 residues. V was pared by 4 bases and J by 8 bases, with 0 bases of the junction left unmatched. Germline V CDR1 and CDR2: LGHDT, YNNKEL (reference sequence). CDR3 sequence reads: CASSPSGRDEQFF. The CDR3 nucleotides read TGTGCCAGCAGCCCTAGCGGGAGGGATGAGCAGTTCTTC.

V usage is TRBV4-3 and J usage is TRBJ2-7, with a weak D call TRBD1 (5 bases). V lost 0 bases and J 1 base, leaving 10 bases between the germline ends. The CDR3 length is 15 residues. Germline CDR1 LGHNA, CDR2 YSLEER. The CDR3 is CASSQDHTGSYEQYF. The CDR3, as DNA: TGCGCCAGCAGCCAAGATCACACAGGTTCCTACGAGCAGTACTTC.

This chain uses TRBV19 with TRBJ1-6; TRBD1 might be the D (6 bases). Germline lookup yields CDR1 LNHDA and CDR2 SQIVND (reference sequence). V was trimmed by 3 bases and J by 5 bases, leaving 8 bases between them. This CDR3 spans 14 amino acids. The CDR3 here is CASSIRQDNSPLHF. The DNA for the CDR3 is TGTGCCAGTAGTATCAGACAGGATAATTCACCCCTCCACTTT.

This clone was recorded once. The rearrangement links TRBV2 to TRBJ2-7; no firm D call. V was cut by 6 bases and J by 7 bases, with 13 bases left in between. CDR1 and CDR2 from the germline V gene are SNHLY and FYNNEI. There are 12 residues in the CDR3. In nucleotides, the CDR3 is TGTGCCAGCAGCCACCCTGGCTTTGAGCAGTACTTC. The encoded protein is CASSHPGFEQYF.

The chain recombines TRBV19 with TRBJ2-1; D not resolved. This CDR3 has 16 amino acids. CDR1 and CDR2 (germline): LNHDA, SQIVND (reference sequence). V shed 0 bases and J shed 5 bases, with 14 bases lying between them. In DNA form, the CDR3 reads TGTGCCAGTAGTATAGATGGCTCCAGGCTCGACAATGAGCAGTTCTTC. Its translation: CASSIDGSRLDNEQFF.